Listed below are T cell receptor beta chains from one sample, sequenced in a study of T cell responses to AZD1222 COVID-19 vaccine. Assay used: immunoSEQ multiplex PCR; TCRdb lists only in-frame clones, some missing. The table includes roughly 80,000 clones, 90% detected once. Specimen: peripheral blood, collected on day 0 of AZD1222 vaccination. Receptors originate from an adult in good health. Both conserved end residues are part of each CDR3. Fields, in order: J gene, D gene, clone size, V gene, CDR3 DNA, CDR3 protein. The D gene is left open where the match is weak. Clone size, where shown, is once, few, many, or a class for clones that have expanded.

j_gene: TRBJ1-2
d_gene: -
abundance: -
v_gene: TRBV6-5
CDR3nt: TGTGCCAGCAGTTACGCCCCGGGGGAGCCGGCGGGCTACACCTTC
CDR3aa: CASSYAPGEPAGYTF

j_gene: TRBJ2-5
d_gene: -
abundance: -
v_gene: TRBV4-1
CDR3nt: TGCGCCAGCAGCGAAAGTCAGGGCTCGGAGACCCAGTACTTC
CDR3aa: CASSESQGSETQYF

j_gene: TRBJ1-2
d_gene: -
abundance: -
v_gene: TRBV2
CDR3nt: TGTGCCAGCAGCCCGGATACCGGCTACACCTTC
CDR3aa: CASSPDTGYTF

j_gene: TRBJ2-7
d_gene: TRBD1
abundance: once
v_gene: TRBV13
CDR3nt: TGTGCCAGCAGCTTAGGAGCTGGGACAGGGGATTTTTACGAGCAGTACTTC
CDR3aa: CASSLGAGTGDFYEQYF

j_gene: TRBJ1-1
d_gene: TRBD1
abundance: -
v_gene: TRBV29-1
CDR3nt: TGCAGCGTTGTACGACAGGGGGTGATTGGAGCTTTCTTT
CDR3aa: CSVVRQGVIGAFF

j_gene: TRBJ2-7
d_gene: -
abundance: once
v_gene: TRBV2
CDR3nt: TGTGCCAGCAGTGAAAGTCTCCGGGGAAGTGAGCAGTACTTC
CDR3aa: CASSESLRGSEQYF

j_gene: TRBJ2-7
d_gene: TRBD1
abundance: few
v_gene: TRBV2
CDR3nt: TGTGCCAGCACCGACAGGGGGCCCTCCTACGAGCAGTACTTC
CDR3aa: CASTDRGPSYEQYF

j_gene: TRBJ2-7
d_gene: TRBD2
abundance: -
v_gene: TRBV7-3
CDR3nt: TGTGCCAGCAGCCCGGGAGCGGGGGGCATTTACGAGCAGTACTTC
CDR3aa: CASSPGAGGIYEQYF

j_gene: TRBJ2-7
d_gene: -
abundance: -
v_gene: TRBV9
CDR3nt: TGTGCCAGCAGCGTAAGAGTCGGCGGGCCCTACGAGCAGTACTTC
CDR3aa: CASSVRVGGPYEQYF

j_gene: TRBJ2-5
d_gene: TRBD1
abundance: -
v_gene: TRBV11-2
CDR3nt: TGTGCCAGCAGCTTAATGGGGACAGACAAAGAGACCCAGTACTTC
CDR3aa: CASSLMGTDKETQYF

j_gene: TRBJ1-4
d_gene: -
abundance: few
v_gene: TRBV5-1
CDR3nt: TGCGCCAGCAGTCCCGGGGGCACTAATGAAAAACTGTTTTTT
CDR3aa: CASSPGGTNEKLFF

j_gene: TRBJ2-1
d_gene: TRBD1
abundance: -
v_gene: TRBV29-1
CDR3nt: TGCAGCGTTGTGCCAGGGGGATACGATGAGCAGTTCTTC
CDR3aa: CSVVPGGYDEQFF

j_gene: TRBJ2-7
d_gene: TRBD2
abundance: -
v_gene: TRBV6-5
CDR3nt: TGTGCCAGCAGTCTTAGCGGGGAAGTTTACGAGCAGTACTTC
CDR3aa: CASSLSGEVYEQYF

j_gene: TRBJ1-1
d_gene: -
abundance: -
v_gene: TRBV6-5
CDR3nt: TGTGCCACCCACCAGGGTTGGAACACTGAAGCTTTCTTT
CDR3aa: CATHQGWNTEAFF

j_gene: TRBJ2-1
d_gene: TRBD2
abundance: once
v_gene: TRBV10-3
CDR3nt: TGTGCCATCAGGGTTGATGGCGGGAGGGCCTATAGCTCCTACAATGAGCAGTTCTTC
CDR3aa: CAIRVDGGRAYSSYNEQFF

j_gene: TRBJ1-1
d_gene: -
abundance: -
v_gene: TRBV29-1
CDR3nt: TGCAGCGTTAGTGGGGGCCGAGGCACTGAAGCTTTCTTT
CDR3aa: CSVSGGRGTEAFF

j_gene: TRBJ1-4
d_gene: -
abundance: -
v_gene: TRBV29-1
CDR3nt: TGCAGCGTTGGTCAGGCGTCTAATGAAAAACTGTTTTTT
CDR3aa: CSVGQASNEKLFF

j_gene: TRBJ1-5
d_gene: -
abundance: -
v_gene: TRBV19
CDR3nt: TGTGCCAGTACTCTACAACGGACTCTAGGGAATCAGCCCCAGCATTTT
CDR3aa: CASTLQRTLGNQPQHF

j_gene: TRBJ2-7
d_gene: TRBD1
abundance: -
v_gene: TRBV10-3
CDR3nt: TGTGCCATGGGACAGGGGAACGAGCAGTACTTC
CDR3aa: CAMGQGNEQYF

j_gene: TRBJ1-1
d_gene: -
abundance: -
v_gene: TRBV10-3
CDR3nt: TGTGCCATCAGTGACTTCGAGGCTGAAGCTTTCTTT
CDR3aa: CAISDFEAEAFF

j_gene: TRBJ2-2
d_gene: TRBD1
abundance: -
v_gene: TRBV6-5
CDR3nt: TGTGCCAGCAGTCGGACAGGGGGCGAGGCCGGGGAGCTGTTTTTT
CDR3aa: CASSRTGGEAGELFF

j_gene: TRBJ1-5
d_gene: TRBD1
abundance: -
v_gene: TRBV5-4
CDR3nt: TGTGCCAGCAGCTTGGGAGGGAAGGTGAGGGGGCCTGATCAGCCCCAGCATTTT
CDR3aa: CASSLGGKVRGPDQPQHF

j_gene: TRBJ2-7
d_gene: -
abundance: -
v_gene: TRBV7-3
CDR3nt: TGTGCCAGCAGTATAGAGGGCAGCCCAACCTACGAGCAGTACTTC
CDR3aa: CASSIEGSPTYEQYF

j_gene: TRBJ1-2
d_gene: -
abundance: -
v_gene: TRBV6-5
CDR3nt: TGTGCCAGCAGTAACGGACGGACAGGCTACACCTTC
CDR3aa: CASSNGRTGYTF

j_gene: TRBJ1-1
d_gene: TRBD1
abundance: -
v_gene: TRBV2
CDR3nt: TGTGCCAGCAGCGACAGGGGGGGGAACACTGAAGCTTTCTTT
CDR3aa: CASSDRGGNTEAFF

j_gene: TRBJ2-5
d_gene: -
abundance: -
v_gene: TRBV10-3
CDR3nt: TGTGCCATCAGTGAGTCCGAAGGTTTCACAGAGACCCAGTACTTC
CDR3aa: CAISESEGFTETQYF

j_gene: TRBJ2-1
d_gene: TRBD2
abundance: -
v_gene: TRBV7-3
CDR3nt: TGTGCCAGCAGTAGCGGGCCGGGCGATGAGCAGTTCTTC
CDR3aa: CASSSGPGDEQFF

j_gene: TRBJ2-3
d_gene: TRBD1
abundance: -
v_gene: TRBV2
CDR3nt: TGTGCCAGCAAGGGGACAGGGGGCACAGATACGCAGTATTTT
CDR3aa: CASKGTGGTDTQYF